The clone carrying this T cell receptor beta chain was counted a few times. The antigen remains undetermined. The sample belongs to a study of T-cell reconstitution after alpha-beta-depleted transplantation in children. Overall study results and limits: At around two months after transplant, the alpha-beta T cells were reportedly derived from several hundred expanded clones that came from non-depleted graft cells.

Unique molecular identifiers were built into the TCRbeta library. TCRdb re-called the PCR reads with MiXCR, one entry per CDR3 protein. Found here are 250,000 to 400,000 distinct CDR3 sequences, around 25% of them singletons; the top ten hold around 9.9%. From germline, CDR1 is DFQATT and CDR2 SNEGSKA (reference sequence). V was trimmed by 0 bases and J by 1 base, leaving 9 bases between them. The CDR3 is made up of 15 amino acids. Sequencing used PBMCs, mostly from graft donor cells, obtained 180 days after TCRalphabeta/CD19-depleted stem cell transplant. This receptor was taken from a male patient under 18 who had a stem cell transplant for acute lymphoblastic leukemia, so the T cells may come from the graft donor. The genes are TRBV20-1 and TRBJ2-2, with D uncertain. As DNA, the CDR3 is TGCAGTGCTAGAGAGGGCAGTCTGAACACCGGGGAGCTGTTTTTT. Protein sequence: CSAREGSLNTGELFF.